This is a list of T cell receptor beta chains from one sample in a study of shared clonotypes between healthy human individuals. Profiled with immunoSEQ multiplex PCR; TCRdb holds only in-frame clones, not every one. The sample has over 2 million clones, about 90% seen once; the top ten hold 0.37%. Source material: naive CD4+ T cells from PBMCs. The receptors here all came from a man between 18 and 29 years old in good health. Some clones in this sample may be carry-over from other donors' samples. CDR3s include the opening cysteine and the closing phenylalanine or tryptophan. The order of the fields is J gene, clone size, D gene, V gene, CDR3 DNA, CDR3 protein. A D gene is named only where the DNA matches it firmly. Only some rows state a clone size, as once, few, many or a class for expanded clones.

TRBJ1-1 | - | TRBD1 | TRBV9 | TGTGCCAGCAGCAGTCGACAGGGGAACACTGAAGCTTTCTTT | CASSSRQGNTEAFF
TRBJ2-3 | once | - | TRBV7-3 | TGTGCCAGCAGCCCCGGGACTGCTGATACGCAGTATTTT | CASSPGTADTQYF
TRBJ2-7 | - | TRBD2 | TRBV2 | TGTGCCAGCATACGCGGGAGCTCCTACGAGCAGTACTTC | CASIRGSSYEQYF
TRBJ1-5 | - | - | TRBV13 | TGTGCCAGCAGCTTAGGTTTTCAGCCCCAGCATTTT | CASSLGFQPQHF
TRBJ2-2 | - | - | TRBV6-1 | TGTGCCAGCAGTGAATACGGGTATACCGGGGAGCTGTTTTTT | CASSEYGYTGELFF
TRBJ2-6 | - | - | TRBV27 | TGTGCCAGCAGTTTATCCTACCCTTTTCTCAGCTCTGGGGCCAACGTCCTGACTTTC | CASSLSYPFLSSGANVLTF
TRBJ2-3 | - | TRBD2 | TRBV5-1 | TGCGCCAGCAGCCCTGATGGAGGGCTTCTAGCGGGAGGGATAGATACGCAGTATTTT | CASSPDGGLLAGGIDTQYF
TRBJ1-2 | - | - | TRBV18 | TGTGCCAGCTCACTTAAGGGTGACTCAAATGGCTACACCTTC | CASSLKGDSNGYTF
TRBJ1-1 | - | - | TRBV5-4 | TGTGCCAGCAGCCTCAGGGGTGCCAACACTGAAGCTTTCTTT | CASSLRGANTEAFF
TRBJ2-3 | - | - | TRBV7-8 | TGTGCCAGCAGCTCACGAAGGGTCCCTAGCACAGATACGCAGTATTTT | CASSSRRVPSTDTQYF
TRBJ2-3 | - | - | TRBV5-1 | TGCGCCAGCAGCTTGGCCTCGGGGTCGGATACGCAGTATTTT | CASSLASGSDTQYF
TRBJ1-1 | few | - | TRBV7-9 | TGTGCCAGCAGCTTAGGAGCAGGGAACACTGAAGCTTTCTTT | CASSLGAGNTEAFF
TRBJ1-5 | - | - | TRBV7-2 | TGTGCCAGCAGCCCAGCTTGGGGGGAGCAGCCCCAGCATTTT | CASSPAWGEQPQHF
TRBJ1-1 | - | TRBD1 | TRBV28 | TGTGCCAGCAGCGTCGACAGGGCCGTTAAAGCTTTCTTT | CASSVDRAVKAFF
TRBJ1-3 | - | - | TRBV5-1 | TGCGCCAGCAGCTATGGACGGAACTCTGGAAACACCATATATTTT | CASSYGRNSGNTIYF
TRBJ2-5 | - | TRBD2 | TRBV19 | TGTGCCAGCCGAAAGCTAGCGGGCGCAGAGACCCAGTACTTC | CASRKLAGAETQYF
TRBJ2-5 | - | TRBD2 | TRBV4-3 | TGCGCCAGCAGCCAAGAGTTCGGGAGGGCCGGAGAGACCCAGTACTTC | CASSQEFGRAGETQYF
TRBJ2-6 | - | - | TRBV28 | TGTGCCAGCAGGAGGCATACTGGGGCCAACGTCCTGACTTTC | CASRRHTGANVLTF
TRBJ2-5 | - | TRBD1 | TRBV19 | TGTGCCAGTAGTATAAGGGGGCGAAATTGGATGGAGACCCAGTACTTC | CASSIRGRNWMETQYF
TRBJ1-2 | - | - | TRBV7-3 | TGTGCCAGCAGCTTAACGGCCGGGGTCGGTGGCTACACCTTC | CASSLTAGVGGYTF
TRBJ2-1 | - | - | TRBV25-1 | TGTGCCAGCAGTGGAACAGGGAAGGGCTACAATGAGCAGTTCTTC | CASSGTGKGYNEQFF
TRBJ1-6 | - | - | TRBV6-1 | TGTGCCAGCAGAGGCACCTCCTATAATTCACCCCTCCACTTT | CASRGTSYNSPLHF
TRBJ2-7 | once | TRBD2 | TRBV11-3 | TGTGCCAGCAGCTTAGCGGGAGGTCAGGAGTACGAGCAGTACTTC | CASSLAGGQEYEQYF
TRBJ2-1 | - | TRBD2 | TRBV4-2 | TGTGCCAGCAGCCAAGTCGCGACTAGCGGGAGGGGTAGCGATGAGCAGTTCTTC | CASSQVATSGRGSDEQFF
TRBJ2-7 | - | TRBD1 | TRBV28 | TGTGCCAGCAATACAGGGGGCGCGGGTCCGTCTTACGAGCAGTACTTC | CASNTGGAGPSYEQYF
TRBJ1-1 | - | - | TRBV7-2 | TGTGCCAGCAGCTTAGGTCGGATGAACACTGAAGCTTTCTTT | CASSLGRMNTEAFF
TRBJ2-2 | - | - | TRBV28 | TGTGCCAGCAGTTTTTCCCTCGGGGAGCTGTTTTTT | CASSFSLGELFF
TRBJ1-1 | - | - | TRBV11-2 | TGTGCCAGCAGCTTTGGCCAGAACACTGAAGCTTTCTTT | CASSFGQNTEAFF
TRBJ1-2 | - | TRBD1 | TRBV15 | TGTGCCACCAGCAGGGCCCGGGACAGAGATGGCTACACCTTC | CATSRARDRDGYTF
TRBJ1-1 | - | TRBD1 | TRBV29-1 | TGCAGCGTCGGAGGGGGCTGGGGCACTGAAGCTTTCTTT | CSVGGGWGTEAFF
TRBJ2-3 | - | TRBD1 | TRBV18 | TGTGCCAGCTCACTACTTCAGGGGGCCACAGATACGCAGTATTTT | CASSLLQGATDTQYF
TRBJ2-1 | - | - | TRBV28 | TGTGCCAGCACGGAGGGGCCTGTGTCCTACAATGAGCAGTTCTTC | CASTEGPVSYNEQFF
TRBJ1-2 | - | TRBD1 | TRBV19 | TGTGCCAGTACAGGACAGGGGGACTATGGCTACACCTTC | CASTGQGDYGYTF
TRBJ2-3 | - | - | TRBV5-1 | TGCGCCAGCAATCGGGGAGCGATCTTGGATACGCAGTATTTT | CASNRGAILDTQYF
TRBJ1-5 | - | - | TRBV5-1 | TGCGCCAGCAGCTCAACCCCCGGGGACAAAAATCAGCCCCAGCATTTT | CASSSTPGDKNQPQHF
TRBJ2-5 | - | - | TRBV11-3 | TGTGCCAGCAGCCTACCCCGAATACAAAGCTTGCAAGAGACCCAGTACTTC | CASSLPRIQSLQETQYF
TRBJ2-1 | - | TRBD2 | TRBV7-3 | TGTGCCAGCAGCTGGACTAGCGAGAATGAGCAGTTCTTC | CASSWTSENEQFF
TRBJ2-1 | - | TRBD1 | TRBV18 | TGTGCCAGCTCTCCCGGGACAGGGGGGAGGGATGAGCAGTTCTTC | CASSPGTGGRDEQFF
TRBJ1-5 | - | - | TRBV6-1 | TGTGCCAGCAGTGAATATACAGGCCCCAATCAGCCCCAGCATTTT | CASSEYTGPNQPQHF
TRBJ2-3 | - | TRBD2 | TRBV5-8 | TGTGCCAGCAGCCTCCAACTAGCGGGAGGGGCAGATACGCAGTATTTT | CASSLQLAGGADTQYF
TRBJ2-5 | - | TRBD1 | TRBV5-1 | TGCGCCAGCAGCTGGAAGGGACAGCAAGAGACCCAGTACTTC | CASSWKGQQETQYF